The 6 T cell receptor beta chains below come from one sample, sequenced in a study of shared clonotypes between healthy human individuals. The naive CD8 population came from CD45RO-negative cells selected for CCR7, without terminally differentiated effector memory CD45RA+ cells. Data came from immunoSEQ multiplex PCR; TCRdb stores just in-frame clones and leaves some out. The data contain about 680,000 clones, under 95% of them seen just once; the ten biggest clones take up 24%. Sequenced material: naive CD8+ T cells sorted from blood. The receptors were gathered from a man younger than 45 in good health.

A word on this clone: The sample holds other DNA sequences that translate to the same CDR3. The rearrangement joins TRBV29-1 to TRBJ2-7, with TRBD2 matching over 8 bases. Germline V CDR1 and CDR2: SQVTM, ANQGSEA. The CDR3 runs to 14 residues. V shed 2 bases, J shed 1 base, and the junction held 4 bases outside the gene matches. CDR3 nucleotides: TGCAGCGTTGAAACTAGCGGACCTTCCTACGAGCAGTACTTC. The encoded protein is CSVETSGPSYEQYF.

The chain is built from TRBV7-9 and TRBJ2-7; 8 positions match TRBD2. CDR1 is SEHNR, CDR2 FQNEAQ, per germline (reference sequence). The CDR3 is made up of 13 amino acids. The V gene end was trimmed by 8 bases and the J gene end by 4 bases; junction bases not matched to a gene: 7. Written as DNA, the CDR3 is TGTGCCAGCTCACAGAGCGGGAGTTACGAGCAGTACTTC. This encodes CASSQSGSYEQYF.

The chain links TRBV19 to TRBJ2-6, with D perhaps matching TRBD1 (5 bases). Germline assignment: CDR1 LNHDA and CDR2 SQIVND (reference sequence). V was pared by 3 bases and J by 0 bases, with 15 bases between. CDR3 length: 18 residues. The CDR3 DNA reads TGTGCCAGTAGTATGGCTGGCGGACACTTCTCTGGGGCCAACGTCCTGACTTTC. The encoded protein is CASSMAGGHFSGANVLTF. The complete variable domain, with remaining parts taken from reference TRBV19 and TRBJ2-6, reads DGGITQSPKYLFRKEGQNVTLSCEQNLNHDAMYWYRQDPGQGLRLIYYSQIVNDFQKGDIAEGYSVSREKKESFPLTVTSAQKNPTAFYLCASSMAGGHFSGANVLTFGAGSRLTVL.

V usage is TRBV5-5 and J usage is TRBJ2-7, with D tentatively TRBD2 (5 bases). V shed 0 bases and J shed 3 bases, with 10 bases lying between them. The CDR3 is made up of 14 amino acids. Germline CDR1 is SGHKS and CDR2 is YYEKEE (reference sequence). CDR3 DNA: TGTGCCAGCAGCTTGGTAGGGAGCGGCTACGAGCAGTACTTC. This sequence encodes CASSLVGSGYEQYF.

The chain links TRBV11-2 to TRBJ2-5; D is uncertain. The V end lost 3 bases, the J end lost 6 bases, and 8 bases lay between the germline ends. Germline values: CDR1 SGHAT, CDR2 FQNNGV. The CDR3 runs 12 residues. CDR3 DNA: TGTGCCAGCAGCTTGCAAAGTCAGACCCAGTACTTC. Translation: CASSLQSQTQYF.

With regard to this clone: Other DNA sequences within the sample encode an identical CDR3. This chain joins TRBV7-9 and TRBJ1-1; no clear D gene. The CDR3 is 11 amino acids. The V gene lost 3 bases and the J gene lost 5 bases, with 4 bases spanning the gap. Looked up from germline, CDR1 is SEHNR and CDR2 is FQNEAQ (reference sequence). CDR3 loop: CASSFGTEAFF. The CDR3 nucleotides read TGTGCCAGCAGCTTCGGGACTGAAGCTTTCTTT.